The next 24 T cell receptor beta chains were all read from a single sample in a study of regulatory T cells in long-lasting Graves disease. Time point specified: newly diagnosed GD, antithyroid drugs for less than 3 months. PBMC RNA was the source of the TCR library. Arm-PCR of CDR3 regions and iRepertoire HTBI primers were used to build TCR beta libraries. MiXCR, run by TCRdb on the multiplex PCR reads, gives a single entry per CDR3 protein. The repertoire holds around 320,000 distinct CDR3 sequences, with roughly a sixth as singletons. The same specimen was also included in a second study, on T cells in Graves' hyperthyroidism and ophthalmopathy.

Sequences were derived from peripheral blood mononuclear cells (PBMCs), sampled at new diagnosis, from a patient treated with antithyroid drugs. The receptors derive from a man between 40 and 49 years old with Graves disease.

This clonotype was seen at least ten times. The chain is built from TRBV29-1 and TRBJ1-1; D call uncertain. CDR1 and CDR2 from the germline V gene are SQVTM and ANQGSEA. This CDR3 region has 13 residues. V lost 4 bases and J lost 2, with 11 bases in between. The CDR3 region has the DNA TGCAGCGTTGTACGTGAGGGAAACACTGAAGCTTTCTTT. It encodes CSVVREGNTEAFF.

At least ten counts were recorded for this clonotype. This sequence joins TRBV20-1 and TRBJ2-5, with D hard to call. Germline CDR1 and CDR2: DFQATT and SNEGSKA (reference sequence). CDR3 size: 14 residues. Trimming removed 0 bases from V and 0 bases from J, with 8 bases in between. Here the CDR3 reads CSAREVRNQETQYF. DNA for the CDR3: TGCAGTGCTAGAGAGGTCAGGAACCAAGAGACCCAGTACTTC.

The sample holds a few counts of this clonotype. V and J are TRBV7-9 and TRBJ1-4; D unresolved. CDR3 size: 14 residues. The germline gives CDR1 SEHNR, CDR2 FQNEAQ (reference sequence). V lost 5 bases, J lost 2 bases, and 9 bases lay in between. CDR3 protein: CASSPPGTNEKLFF. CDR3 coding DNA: TGTGCCAGCAGCCCCCCTGGGACTAATGAAAAACTGTTTTTT.

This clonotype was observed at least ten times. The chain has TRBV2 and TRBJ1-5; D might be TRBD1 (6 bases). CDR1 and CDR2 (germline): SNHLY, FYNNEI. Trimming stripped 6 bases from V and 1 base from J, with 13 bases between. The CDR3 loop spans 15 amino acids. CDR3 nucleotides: TGTGCCAGCAGGAGGGGGATAGTAAGCAATCAGCCCCAGCATTTT. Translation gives CASRRGIVSNQPQHF.

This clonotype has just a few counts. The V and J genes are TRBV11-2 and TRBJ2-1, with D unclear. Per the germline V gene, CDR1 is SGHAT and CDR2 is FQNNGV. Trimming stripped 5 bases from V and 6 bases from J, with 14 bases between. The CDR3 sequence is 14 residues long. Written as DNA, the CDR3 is TGTGCCAGCAGCCCCCGAGGCATCTTCAATGAGCAGTTCTTC. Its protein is CASSPRGIFNEQFF.

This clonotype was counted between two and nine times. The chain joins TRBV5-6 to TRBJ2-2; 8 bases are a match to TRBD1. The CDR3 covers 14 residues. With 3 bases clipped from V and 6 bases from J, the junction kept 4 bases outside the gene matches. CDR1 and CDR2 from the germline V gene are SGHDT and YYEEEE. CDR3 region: CASSSDREAGELFF. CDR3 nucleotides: TGTGCCAGCAGCTCGGACAGGGAAGCCGGGGAGCTGTTTTTT.

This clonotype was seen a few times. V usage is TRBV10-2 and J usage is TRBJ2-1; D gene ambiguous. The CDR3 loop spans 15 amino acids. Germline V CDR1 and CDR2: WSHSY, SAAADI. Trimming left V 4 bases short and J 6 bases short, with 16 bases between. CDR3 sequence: CASSALGKGSNEQFF. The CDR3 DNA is TGCGCCAGCAGTGCGTTGGGGAAGGGCTCCAATGAGCAGTTCTTC.

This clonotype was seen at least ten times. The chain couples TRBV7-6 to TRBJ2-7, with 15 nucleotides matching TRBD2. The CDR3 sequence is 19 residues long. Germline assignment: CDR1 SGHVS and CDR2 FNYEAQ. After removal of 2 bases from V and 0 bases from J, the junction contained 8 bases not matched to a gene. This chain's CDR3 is CASSLQLGLAGGLSYEQYF. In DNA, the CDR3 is TGTGCCAGCAGCTTACAACTGGGACTAGCGGGGGGACTCTCCTACGAGCAGTACTTC. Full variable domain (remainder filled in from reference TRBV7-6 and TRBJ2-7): GAGVSQSPRYKVTKRGQDVALRCDPISGHVSLYWYRQALGQGPEFLTYFNYEAQQDKSGLPNDRFSAERPEGSISTLTIQRTEQRDSAMYRCASSLQLGLAGGLSYEQYFGPGTRLTVT.

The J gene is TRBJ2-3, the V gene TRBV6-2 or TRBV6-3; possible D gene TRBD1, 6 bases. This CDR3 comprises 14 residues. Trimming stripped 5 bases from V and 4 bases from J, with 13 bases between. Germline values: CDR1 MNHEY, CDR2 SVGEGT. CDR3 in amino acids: CASSRLGASDTQYF. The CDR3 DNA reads TGTGCCAGCAGTAGGTTGGGGGCATCAGATACGCAGTATTTT.

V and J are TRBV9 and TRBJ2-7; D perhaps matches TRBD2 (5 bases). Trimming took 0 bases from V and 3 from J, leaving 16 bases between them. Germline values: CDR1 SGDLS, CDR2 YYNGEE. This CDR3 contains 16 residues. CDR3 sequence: CASSVGVGRVGYEQYF. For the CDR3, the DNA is TGTGCCAGCAGCGTAGGAGTCGGGCGGGTTGGCTACGAGCAGTACTTC.

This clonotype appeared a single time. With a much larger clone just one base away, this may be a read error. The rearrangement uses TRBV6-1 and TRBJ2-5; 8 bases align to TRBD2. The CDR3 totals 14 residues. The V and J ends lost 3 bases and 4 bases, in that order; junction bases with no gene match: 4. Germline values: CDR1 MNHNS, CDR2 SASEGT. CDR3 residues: CASSEVLAAETQYF. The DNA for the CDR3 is TGTGCCAGCAGTGAGGTACTAGCGGCAGAGACCCAGTACTTC.

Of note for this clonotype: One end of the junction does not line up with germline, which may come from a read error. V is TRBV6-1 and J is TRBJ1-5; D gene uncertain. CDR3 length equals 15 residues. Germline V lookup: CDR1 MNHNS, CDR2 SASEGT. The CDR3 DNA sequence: TGTGCCAGCAGTCCCCGGGGTACTGGCAATCAGCCCCGGCATTTT. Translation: CASSPRGTGNQPRHF.

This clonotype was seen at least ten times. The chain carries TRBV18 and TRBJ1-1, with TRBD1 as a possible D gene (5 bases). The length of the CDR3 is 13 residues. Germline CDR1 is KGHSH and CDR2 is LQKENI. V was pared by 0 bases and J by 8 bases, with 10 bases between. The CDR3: CASSPPGDDEAFF. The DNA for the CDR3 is TGTGCCAGCTCACCACCCGGGGACGACGAAGCTTTCTTT.

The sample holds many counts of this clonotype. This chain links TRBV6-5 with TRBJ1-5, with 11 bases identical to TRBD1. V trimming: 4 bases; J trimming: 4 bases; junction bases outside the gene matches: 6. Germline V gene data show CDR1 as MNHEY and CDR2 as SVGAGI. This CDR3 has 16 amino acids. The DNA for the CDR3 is TGTGCCAGCAGTTCCCCCCGGGACAGGGGGAATCAGCCCCAGCATTTT. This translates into CASSSPRDRGNQPQHF.

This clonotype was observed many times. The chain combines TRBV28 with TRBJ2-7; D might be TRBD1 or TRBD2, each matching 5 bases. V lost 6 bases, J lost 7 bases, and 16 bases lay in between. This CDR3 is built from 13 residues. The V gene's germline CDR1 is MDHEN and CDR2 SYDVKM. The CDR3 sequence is CASSPPGPREQYF. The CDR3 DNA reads TGTGCCAGCAGCCCCCCGGGGCCTCGGGAGCAGTACTTC. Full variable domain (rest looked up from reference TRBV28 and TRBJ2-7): DVKVTQSSRYLVKRTGEKVFLECVQDMDHENMFWYRQDPGLGLRLIYFSYDVKMKEKGDIPEGYSVSREKKERFSLILESASTNQTSMYLCASSPPGPREQYFGPGTRLTVT.

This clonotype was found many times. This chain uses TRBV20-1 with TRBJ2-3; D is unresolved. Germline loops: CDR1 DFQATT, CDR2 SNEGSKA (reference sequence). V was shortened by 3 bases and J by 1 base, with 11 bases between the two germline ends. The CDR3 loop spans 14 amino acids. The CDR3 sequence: CSASNPQRTDTQYF. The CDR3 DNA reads TGCAGTGCTAGTAACCCGCAGCGCACAGATACGCAGTATTTT.

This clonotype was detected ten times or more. CDR3 sequence reads: CASSTAGTGDYEQYF. DNA for the CDR3: TGTGCCAGCAGCACCGCCGGGACAGGGGACTACGAGCAGTACTTC. J is TRBJ2-7 and V is TRBV11-3, with TRBD1 matching 10 bases. Germline lookup yields CDR1 SGHNT and CDR2 YENEEA. Trimming removed 5 bases from V and 3 bases from J; junction bases left unmatched: 7. The CDR3 consists of 15 residues.

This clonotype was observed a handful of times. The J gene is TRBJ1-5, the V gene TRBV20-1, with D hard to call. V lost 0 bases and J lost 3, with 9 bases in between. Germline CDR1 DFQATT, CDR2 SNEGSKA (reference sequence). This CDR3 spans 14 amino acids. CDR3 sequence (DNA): TGCAGTGCTAGAGATTGGGCAGTCAATCAGCCCCAGCATTTT. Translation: CSARDWAVNQPQHF.

The CDR3 sequence is CASSETSGAVELFF. In DNA, the CDR3 is TGTGCCAGCAGTGAGACTAGCGGGGCCGTGGAGCTGTTTTTT. This chain connects TRBV6-4 to TRBJ2-2, with 11 bases matching TRBD2. The trim removed 3 bases at V and 10 bases at J, leaving 4 bases unmatched. Germline CDR1 is MRHNA and CDR2 is SNTAGT. CDR3 length: 14 amino acids.

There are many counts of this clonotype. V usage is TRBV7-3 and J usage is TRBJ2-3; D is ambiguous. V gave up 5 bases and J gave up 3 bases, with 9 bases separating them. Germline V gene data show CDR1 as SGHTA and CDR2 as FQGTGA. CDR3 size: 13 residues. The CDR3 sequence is CASSRAVTDTQYF. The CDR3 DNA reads TGTGCCAGCAGCCGGGCTGTAACAGATACGCAGTATTTT.

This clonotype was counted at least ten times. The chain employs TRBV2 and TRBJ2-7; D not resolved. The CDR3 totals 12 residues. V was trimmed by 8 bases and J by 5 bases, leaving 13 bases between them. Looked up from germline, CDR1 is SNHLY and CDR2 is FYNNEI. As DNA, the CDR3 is TGTGCCAGCGGCCTACATTCCCACGAGCAGTACTTC. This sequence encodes CASGLHSHEQYF.

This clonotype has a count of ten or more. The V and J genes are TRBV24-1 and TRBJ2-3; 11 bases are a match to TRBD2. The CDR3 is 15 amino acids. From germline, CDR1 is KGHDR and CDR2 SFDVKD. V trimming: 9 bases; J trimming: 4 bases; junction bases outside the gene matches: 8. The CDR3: CATGGTSGFSDTQYF. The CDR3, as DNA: TGTGCCACCGGAGGGACTAGCGGTTTCTCAGATACGCAGTATTTT.

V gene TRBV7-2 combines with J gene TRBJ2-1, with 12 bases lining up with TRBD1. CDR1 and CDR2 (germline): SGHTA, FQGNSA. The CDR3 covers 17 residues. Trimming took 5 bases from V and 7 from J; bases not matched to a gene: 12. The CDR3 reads CASSPSAGTGGGNEQFF. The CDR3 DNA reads TGTGCCAGCAGCCCTAGCGCCGGGACAGGGGGCGGGAATGAGCAGTTCTTC.

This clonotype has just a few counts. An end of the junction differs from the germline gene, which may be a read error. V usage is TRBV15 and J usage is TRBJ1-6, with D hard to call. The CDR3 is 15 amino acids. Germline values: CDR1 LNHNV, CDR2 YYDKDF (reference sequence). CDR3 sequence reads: CATSRDRGRNSPLRF. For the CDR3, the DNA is TGTGCCACCAGCAGAGATCGGGGAAGGAATTCACCCCTCCGCTTT.